The TCR beta chain under discussion was sequenced for a study of CXCR3 chemokines and chemotherapy response in bladder cancer. TCRdb called the PCR reads again in MiXCR, with one record for every CDR3 protein. The sample lists roughly 8,000 distinct CDR3 sequences, roughly 12% seen once, with roughly a sixth in the top ten. By frequency in the sample, this clonotype is medium-sized. The CDR3 totals 15 residues. Germline loops: CDR1 MNHNS, CDR2 SASEGT. V lost 5 bases, J lost 4 bases, and 5 bases stayed unmatched. The rearrangement links TRBV6-1 to TRBJ1-6; 7 nucleotides agree with TRBD1. Sample acquisition took place from a patient whose treatment included neoadjuvant chemotherapy. This clonotype was obtained from a human donor with bladder cancer that responded to neoadjuvant chemotherapy. CDR3 DNA sequence: TGTGCCAGCAGTCCCTCGGGACAGTATAATTCACCCCTCCACTTT. This encodes CASSPSGQYNSPLHF.